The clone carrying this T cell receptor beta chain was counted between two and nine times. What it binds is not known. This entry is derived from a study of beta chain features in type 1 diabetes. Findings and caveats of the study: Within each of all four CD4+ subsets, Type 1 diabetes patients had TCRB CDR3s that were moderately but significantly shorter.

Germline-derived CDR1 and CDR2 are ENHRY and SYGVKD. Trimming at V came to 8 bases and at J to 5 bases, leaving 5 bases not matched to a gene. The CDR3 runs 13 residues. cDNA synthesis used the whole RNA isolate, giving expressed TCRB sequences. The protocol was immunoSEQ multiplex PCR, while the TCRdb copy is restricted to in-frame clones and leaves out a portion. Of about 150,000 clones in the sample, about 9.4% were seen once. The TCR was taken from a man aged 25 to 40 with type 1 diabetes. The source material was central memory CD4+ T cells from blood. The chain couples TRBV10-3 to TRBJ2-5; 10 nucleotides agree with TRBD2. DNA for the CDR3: TGTGCCATCCAGCGGGAGGGCCAGGAGACCCAGTACTTC. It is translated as CAIQREGQETQYF.